This entry concerns a single T cell receptor (beta chain). This record comes from a study of control samples from healthy donors and cancer patients. V gave up 4 bases and J gave up 0 bases, with 9 bases separating them. Germline V gene sequence: CDR1 SGHRS, CDR2 YFSETQ. The length of the CDR3 is 14 residues. Method: immunoSEQ multiplex PCR; TCRdb's copy keeps in-frame clones and lacks some. The sample lists 75,000 to 95,000 clones, 80% to 95% occurring once. This sequence joins TRBV5-1 and TRBJ2-3; D possibly corresponds to TRBD1 (5 bases). The receptor's source is a woman between 25 and 40 years old in good health. Sequenced sample: blood. Written as DNA, the CDR3 is TGCGCCAGCAGCCCAACAGGAAGCACAGATACGCAGTATTTT. Residues: CASSPTGSTDTQYF.